These T cell receptor beta chains were read from a single sample in a study of shared clonotypes between healthy human individuals. Here immunoSEQ multiplex PCR was the method, and the copy in TCRdb shows in-frame clones only, minus some. The data hold some 2 million clones, with 90% to 95% observed a single time. Specimen: naive CD4+ T cells sorted from blood. Every receptor here comes from a man younger than 35 in good health. CDR3s include the opening cysteine and the closing phenylalanine or tryptophan. D genes are given only for firm matches. Size tells how often a clone was seen (once, few, many) or the class of an expanded clone, and some rows leave it out.

CDR3 protein: CASSTSGTYNEQFF; CDR3 DNA: TGTGCCAGCAGTACGTCCGGGACCTACAATGAGCAGTTCTTC; J gene: TRBJ2-1; D gene: .; V gene: TRBV11-3; clone size: .
CDR3 protein: CASREQGGEDYGYTF; CDR3 DNA: TGTGCCAGCAGGGAGCAGGGGGGGGAAGACTATGGCTACACCTTC; J gene: TRBJ1-2; D gene: TRBD1; V gene: TRBV27; clone size: .
CDR3 protein: CASSLRFEQYF; CDR3 DNA: TGTGCCAGCAGCTTACGGTTCGAGCAGTACTTC; J gene: TRBJ2-7; D gene: .; V gene: TRBV5-6; clone size: once
CDR3 protein: CASSPYDGGNTIYF; CDR3 DNA: TGTGCCAGCAGCCCTTACGACGGTGGAAACACCATATATTTT; J gene: TRBJ1-3; D gene: .; V gene: TRBV7-2; clone size: .
CDR3 protein: CASSPPTGYNEQFF; CDR3 DNA: TGTGCCAGCTCTCCCCCGACAGGATACAATGAGCAGTTCTTC; J gene: TRBJ2-1; D gene: .; V gene: TRBV18; clone size: .
CDR3 protein: CASSFQTSGTDTQYF; CDR3 DNA: TGTGCCAGCAGCTTCCAGACTAGCGGCACAGATACGCAGTATTTT; J gene: TRBJ2-3; D gene: TRBD2; V gene: TRBV7-2; clone size: .
CDR3 protein: CASSLRVETQYF; CDR3 DNA: TGTGCCAGCAGCTTAAGGGTGGAGACCCAGTACTTC; J gene: TRBJ2-5; D gene: .; V gene: TRBV11-2; clone size: .
CDR3 protein: CASSQVGEKAKNIQYF; CDR3 DNA: TGCGCCAGCAGCCAAGTAGGAGAAAAAGCCAAAAACATTCAGTACTTC; J gene: TRBJ2-4; D gene: .; V gene: TRBV4-1; clone size: .
CDR3 protein: CASSPSLAEETQYF; CDR3 DNA: TGTGCCAGCTCACCATCATTGGCAGAAGAGACCCAGTACTTC; J gene: TRBJ2-5; D gene: .; V gene: TRBV18; clone size: .
CDR3 protein: CASSLSPGQGSDTQYF; CDR3 DNA: TGTGCCAGCAGTTTATCCCCGGGACAGGGATCAGATACGCAGTATTTT; J gene: TRBJ2-3; D gene: TRBD1; V gene: TRBV27; clone size: .
CDR3 protein: CAWSPDGYGYTF; CDR3 DNA: TGTGCCTGGAGTCCGGACGGATATGGCTACACCTTC; J gene: TRBJ1-2; D gene: .; V gene: TRBV30; clone size: once
CDR3 protein: CASSLGQFLNSPLHF; CDR3 DNA: TGTGCCAGCAGCTTGGGACAGTTCCTTAATTCACCCCTCCACTTT; J gene: TRBJ1-6; D gene: .; V gene: TRBV5-5; clone size: once
CDR3 protein: CASSPGQGTEKLFF; CDR3 DNA: TGTGCCAGCAGCCCGGGACAGGGAACGGAAAAACTGTTTTTT; J gene: TRBJ1-4; D gene: TRBD1; V gene: TRBV30; clone size: .
CDR3 protein: CASSGSRDQPSLAQYF; CDR3 DNA: TGTGCCAGCAGCGGAAGCCGGGACCAACCCTCATTGGCCCAGTACTTC; J gene: TRBJ2-5; D gene: .; V gene: TRBV7-6; clone size: .
CDR3 protein: CASSVEQKNTGELFF; CDR3 DNA: TGTGCCAGCAGCGTAGAACAGAAAAACACCGGGGAGCTGTTTTTT; J gene: TRBJ2-2; D gene: .; V gene: TRBV9; clone size: .
CDR3 protein: CASSPRIANEQFF; CDR3 DNA: TGCGCCAGCAGCCCTCGGATCGCCAATGAGCAGTTCTTC; J gene: TRBJ2-1; D gene: .; V gene: TRBV5-1; clone size: once
CDR3 protein: CASSLRGLHTDTQYF; CDR3 DNA: TGTGCCAGCAGCTTAAGGGGACTACACACAGATACGCAGTATTTT; J gene: TRBJ2-3; D gene: TRBD2; V gene: TRBV11-3; clone size: .
CDR3 protein: CASSLGTLQETQYF; CDR3 DNA: TGTGCCAGCAGCTTGGGGACACTACAAGAGACCCAGTACTTC; J gene: TRBJ2-5; D gene: .; V gene: TRBV7-6; clone size: .
CDR3 protein: CASSFPGTGAFF; CDR3 DNA: TGTGCCAGCAGCTTCCCAGGAACGGGGGCTTTCTTT; J gene: TRBJ1-1; D gene: .; V gene: TRBV7-2; clone size: .
CDR3 protein: CASSLEGSSTDTQYF; CDR3 DNA: TGCGCCAGCAGCTTGGAAGGCAGCAGCACAGATACGCAGTATTTT; J gene: TRBJ2-3; D gene: .; V gene: TRBV5-1; clone size: .
CDR3 protein: CSARDGGCW; CDR3 DNA: TGCAGTGCTAGAGATGGGGGATGCTGG; J gene: TRBJ1-1; D gene: .; V gene: TRBV20-1; clone size: .
CDR3 protein: CASSFLDSGGQEQFF; CDR3 DNA: TGCGCCAGCAGCTTTTTGGATAGCGGGGGGCAAGAGCAGTTCTTC; J gene: TRBJ2-1; D gene: TRBD2; V gene: TRBV5-1; clone size: .
CDR3 protein: CASSYPRRTDTQYF; CDR3 DNA: TGTGCCAGCAGTTACCCTCGAAGAACAGATACGCAGTATTTT; J gene: TRBJ2-3; D gene: .; V gene: TRBV6-6; clone size: .
CDR3 protein: CASSPDGYSTDTQYF; CDR3 DNA: TGCGCCAGCAGCCCGGACGGATACAGCACAGATACGCAGTATTTT; J gene: TRBJ2-3; D gene: .; V gene: TRBV5-1; clone size: .
CDR3 protein: CSVLTGGTFEQYF; CDR3 DNA: TGCAGCGTTTTAACAGGGGGCACTTTCGAGCAGTACTTC; J gene: TRBJ2-7; D gene: TRBD1; V gene: TRBV29-1; clone size: .
CDR3 protein: CATTPWTGEVREQYF; CDR3 DNA: TGTGCCACCACTCCTTGGACAGGGGAAGTTCGCGAGCAGTACTTC; J gene: TRBJ2-7; D gene: TRBD1; V gene: TRBV6-1; clone size: .
CDR3 protein: CAWTRGGLGAEAFF; CDR3 DNA: TGTGCCTGGACCCGGGGGGGGCTCGGGGCTGAAGCTTTCTTT; J gene: TRBJ1-1; D gene: .; V gene: TRBV30; clone size: .
CDR3 protein: CASSVATGSSDSPLHF; CDR3 DNA: TGTGCCAGCAGCGTAGCTACAGGGTCCAGCGATTCACCCCTCCACTTT; J gene: TRBJ1-6; D gene: .; V gene: TRBV9; clone size: .
CDR3 protein: CASTSTGPTIGYTF; CDR3 DNA: TGTGCCAGCACCTCGACAGGGCCCACTATTGGCTACACCTTC; J gene: TRBJ1-2; D gene: TRBD1; V gene: TRBV6-6; clone size: .
CDR3 protein: CASSSRDRTGELFF; CDR3 DNA: TGCGCCAGCAGCTCCCGAGACAGAACCGGGGAGCTGTTTTTT; J gene: TRBJ2-2; D gene: .; V gene: TRBV5-1; clone size: .
CDR3 protein: CASSLRDSQETQYF; CDR3 DNA: TGTGCCAGCAGCCTGCGGGACAGCCAAGAGACCCAGTACTTC; J gene: TRBJ2-5; D gene: .; V gene: TRBV5-4; clone size: .
CDR3 protein: CASSAQGTDTQYF; CDR3 DNA: TGCGCCAGCAGCGCCCAGGGTACAGATACGCAGTATTTT; J gene: TRBJ2-3; D gene: .; V gene: TRBV5-1; clone size: .
CDR3 protein: CASSGGLAASDTQYF; CDR3 DNA: TGCGCCAGCAGTGGGGGGCTAGCCGCGTCAGATACGCAGTATTTT; J gene: TRBJ2-3; D gene: .; V gene: TRBV10-1; clone size: .
CDR3 protein: CASSGRRGNQPQHF; CDR3 DNA: TGTGCCAGCAGTGGAAGGAGGGGCAATCAGCCCCAGCATTTT; J gene: TRBJ1-5; D gene: .; V gene: TRBV25-1; clone size: .
CDR3 protein: CASREGVTYEQYF; CDR3 DNA: TGCGCCAGCCGCGAGGGGGTTACCTACGAGCAGTACTTC; J gene: TRBJ2-7; D gene: .; V gene: TRBV5-1; clone size: .
CDR3 protein: CASIRDGGPNEKLFF; CDR3 DNA: TGTGCCAGCATCCGGGACGGTGGGCCTAATGAAAAACTGTTTTTT; J gene: TRBJ1-4; D gene: .; V gene: TRBV2; clone size: .
CDR3 protein: CAISESGGQPQHF; CDR3 DNA: TGTGCCATCAGTGAGTCCGGGGGTCAGCCCCAGCATTTT; J gene: TRBJ1-5; D gene: .; V gene: TRBV10-3; clone size: .
CDR3 protein: CASSRLDISSYEQYF; CDR3 DNA: TGTGCCAGCAGCAGGTTGGACATAAGCTCCTACGAGCAGTACTTC; J gene: TRBJ2-7; D gene: .; V gene: TRBV28; clone size: .
CDR3 protein: CASSERQGGGEQYF; CDR3 DNA: TGTGCCAGCAGTGAACGGCAGGGCGGCGGCGAGCAGTACTTC; J gene: TRBJ2-7; D gene: .; V gene: TRBV2; clone size: .
CDR3 protein: CASSQGAAAYSNQPQHF; CDR3 DNA: TGCGCCAGCAGCCAAGGTGCAGCAGCTTATAGCAATCAGCCCCAGCATTTT; J gene: TRBJ1-5; D gene: .; V gene: TRBV4-1; clone size: .
CDR3 protein: CASSLLSEAFF; CDR3 DNA: TGTGCCAGCAGCTTACTCAGTGAAGCTTTCTTT; J gene: TRBJ1-1; D gene: .; V gene: TRBV7-9; clone size: .
CDR3 protein: CASSLLKGHTEAFF; CDR3 DNA: TGTGCCAGCAGCTTATTAAAAGGGCACACTGAAGCTTTCTTT; J gene: TRBJ1-1; D gene: .; V gene: TRBV7-9; clone size: .
CDR3 protein: CASSLGLPNEKLFF; CDR3 DNA: TGCGCCAGCAGCTTGGGTCTACCTAATGAAAAACTGTTTTTT; J gene: TRBJ1-4; D gene: .; V gene: TRBV5-1; clone size: once
CDR3 protein: CASSLLRGREQYF; CDR3 DNA: TGTGCCAGCAGCCTCCTCCGAGGGCGCGAGCAGTACTTC; J gene: TRBJ2-7; D gene: .; V gene: TRBV6-5; clone size: .
CDR3 protein: CASSEGGSYQPQHF; CDR3 DNA: TGTGCCAGCAGCGAAGGGGGTTCATACCAGCCCCAGCATTTT; J gene: TRBJ1-5; D gene: .; V gene: TRBV5-4; clone size: .
CDR3 protein: CASSPGGAGVETQYF; CDR3 DNA: TGTGCCAGCAGCCCCGGGGGGGCAGGGGTGGAGACCCAGTACTTC; J gene: TRBJ2-5; D gene: TRBD2; V gene: TRBV11-1; clone size: .
CDR3 protein: CAWNGQGGNNEQFF; CDR3 DNA: TGTGCCTGGAATGGACAGGGAGGGAACAATGAGCAGTTCTTC; J gene: TRBJ2-1; D gene: .; V gene: TRBV30; clone size: .
CDR3 protein: CATSRAPGETQYF; CDR3 DNA: TGTGCCACCAGCAGAGCTCCAGGGGAGACCCAGTACTTC; J gene: TRBJ2-5; D gene: .; V gene: TRBV15; clone size: once
CDR3 protein: CASSQGLAGGPGEQFF; CDR3 DNA: TGTGCCAGCAGCCAGGGACTAGCGGGAGGGCCAGGAGAGCAGTTCTTC; J gene: TRBJ2-1; D gene: TRBD2; V gene: TRBV11-2; clone size: .